Below, 7 T cell receptor beta chains from the same sample are listed, as sequenced in a study of cytotoxic CD8 clonotypes in ibrutinib-treated CLL. The method was immunoSEQ multiplex PCR; TCRdb's version includes in-frame clones alone and lacks a portion of them. This sample has some 200,000 clones; around 70% occur once, and the top ten carry around 15%. The input for sequencing was PBMCs, taken after 24 months of ibrutinib treatment. Receptors originate from a human donor with chronic lymphocytic leukemia.

The rearrangement uses TRBV4-2 and TRBJ2-1; D is unclear. CDR1 and CDR2 (germline): LGHNA, YNFKEQ. The CDR3 runs to 18 residues. Trimming removed 0 bases from V and 9 bases from J, with 24 bases in between. The CDR3 DNA is TGTGCCAGCAGCCAAGATCTTACGTGGGTTTATGTACAAGGTGAGCAGTTCTTC. Amino acids: CASSQDLTWVYVQGEQFF.

The chain recombines TRBV4-2 with TRBJ2-1, with TRBD2 matching over 8 bases. The germline V gene has CDR1 LGHNA and CDR2 YNFKEQ. V lost 0 bases to trimming and J lost 4 bases; unmatched junction nucleotides: 2. The CDR3 loop spans 15 amino acids. CDR3 residues: CASSQETSEYNEQFF. CDR3 coding DNA: TGTGCCAGCAGCCAAGAGACTAGCGAGTACAATGAGCAGTTCTTC.

V and J are TRBV5-1 and TRBJ1-5, with a tentative D call TRBD1 (6 bases). Per germline, CDR1 SGHRS and CDR2 YFSETQ. This CDR3 has 14 residues. V was pared by 2 bases and J by 3 bases, with 9 bases between. The CDR3 DNA sequence: TGCGCCAGCAGCTTCGGACAGCCCAATCAGCCCCAGCATTTT. This translates into CASSFGQPNQPQHF.

This clone was observed a few times. The rearrangement uses TRBV6-7 and TRBJ1-5, with D unresolved. TRBV6-7 is identified as an open reading frame with a role that is uncertain. This CDR3 spans 13 amino acids. With 1 base removed from V and 9 bases from J, the gap between germline ends came to 10 bases. The CDR3 nucleotides read TGTGCCAGCAGTTACTTGGTCCCTTCGCCCCAGCATTTT. It is translated as CASSYLVPSPQHF.

This clone was counted a single time. This chain uses TRBV5-1 with TRBJ1-1; 9 bases are a match to TRBD1. Germline V gives CDR1 SGHRS, CDR2 YFSETQ. V dropped 6 bases and J dropped 5; count of bases not matched to a gene: 8. The CDR3 length is 14 residues. The CDR3, as DNA: TGCGCCAGCACCCAGGGGACAGGGTTGACTGAAGCTTTCTTT. Its protein product is CASTQGTGLTEAFF.

This clone appeared a few times. V usage is TRBV9 and J usage is TRBJ2-2, with 8 bases aligning to TRBD1. The ends lost 3 bases at V and 4 bases at J; junction bases unmatched: 5. CDR3 size: 15 residues. Germline V CDR1 and CDR2: SGDLS, YYNGEE. The CDR3 DNA sequence: TGTGCCAGCAGCGCGAGGACAGGGAGCACCGGGGAGCTGTTTTTT. Residues: CASSARTGSTGELFF.

The chain is built from TRBV25-1 and TRBJ2-3, with D perhaps TRBD1 or TRBD2 (5 bases each). The CDR3 consists of 17 residues. Trimming removed 2 bases at V and 0 bases at J, with 15 bases between. In germline, CDR1 is MGHDK, CDR2 SYGVNS. As DNA, the CDR3 is TGTGCCAGCAGTGAAGGGGCTCTAGCACCGAGCACAGATACGCAGTATTTT. It is translated as CASSEGALAPSTDTQYF. Complete variable domain (other parts from reference TRBV25-1 and TRBJ2-3): EADIYQTPRYLVIGTGKKITLECSQTMGHDKMYWYQQDPGMELHLIHYSYGVNSTEKGDLSSESTVSRIRTEHFPLTLESARPSHTSQYLCASSEGALAPSTDTQYFGPGTRLTVL.